These T cell receptor beta chains were read from a single sample in a study of blood T cell repertoires in COVID-19. The data were produced by immunoSEQ multiplex PCR, yet TCRdb's version contains in-frame clones alone and is incomplete. The data show 410,000 or so clones, 86% seen once. Sequences were obtained from peripheral blood. All receptors come from a woman in her 30s with active or convalescent COVID-19. The CDR3 runs from the conserved cysteine through the conserved F or W. D genes are given only for firm matches. Some rows have no size entry. The others give once, few or many, or a class for an expanded clone.

cdr3_aa	cdr3_nt	v_call	cdr3_length	d_call	j_call	clone_size
CAIRSPRVGTYEQYF	TGTGCCATCAGATCACCCCGGGTGGGTACCTACGAGCAGTACTTC	TRBV10-3	15	NA	TRBJ2-7	NA
CASSIPKGGQGENEQFF	TGTGCCAGCAGCATTCCAAAGGGGGGACAGGGGGAGAATGAGCAGTTCTTC	TRBV21-1	17	NA	TRBJ2-1	NA
CASSIGWGVGDTEAFF	TGTGCCAGCAGTATCGGTTGGGGGGTCGGGGACACTGAAGCTTTCTTT	TRBV19	16	NA	TRBJ1-1	NA
CASSQVSLAGGFIETQYF	TGCGCCAGCAGCCAAGTGTCACTAGCGGGGGGGTTTATCGAGACCCAGTACTTC	TRBV4-1	18	TRBD2	TRBJ2-5	NA
CASSQAQNYGYTF	TGTGCCAGCAGCCAAGCCCAAAACTATGGCTACACCTTC	TRBV4-2	13	NA	TRBJ1-2	NA
CASSQVGGRTGNTIYF	TGTGCCAGCAGCCAAGTCGGGGGGAGAACTGGAAACACCATATATTTT	TRBV3-1/TRBV3-2	16	NA	TRBJ1-3	NA
CASSQSGRAPYF	TGTGCCAGCAGCCAAAGCGGGAGGGCCCCGTATTTT	TRBV7-9	12	TRBD2	TRBJ2-3	NA
CASSLVMFGTDTQYF	TGCGCCAGCAGCTTGGTAATGTTTGGCACAGATACGCAGTATTTT	TRBV5-1	15	NA	TRBJ2-3	once
CASSPFPIVSSGNTIYF	TGTGCCAGCAGCCCTTTCCCCATCGTGAGCTCTGGAAACACCATATATTTT	TRBV2	17	NA	TRBJ1-3	NA
CASTPGINNEQFF	TGTGCCAGCACCCCCGGGATCAACAATGAGCAGTTCTTC	TRBV6-5	13	NA	TRBJ2-1	NA
CASSNRLAGIQETQYF	TGTGCCAGCAGCAACCGACTAGCGGGGATACAAGAGACCCAGTACTTC	TRBV13	16	TRBD2	TRBJ2-5	NA
CASSVYEGNYGYTF	TGTGCCAGCAGCGTTTACGAGGGAAACTATGGCTACACCTTC	TRBV9	14	NA	TRBJ1-2	NA
CASRTGTSYSGELFF	TGCGCCAGCAGAACCGGGACTAGCTATTCCGGGGAGCTGTTTTTT	TRBV10-2	15	TRBD2	TRBJ2-2	NA
CASSDGQGEGEQFF	TGTGCCAGCAGCGACGGACAGGGGGAAGGTGAGCAGTTCTTC	TRBV9	14	TRBD1	TRBJ2-1	NA
CASSPGTGNYQPQHF	TGTGCCAGCTCTCCCGGGACAGGGAATTATCAGCCCCAGCATTTT	TRBV18	15	TRBD1	TRBJ1-5	NA
CASSLLWQGYEQYF	TGTGCCAGCAGCTTACTTTGGCAGGGCTACGAGCAGTACTTC	TRBV7-2	14	NA	TRBJ2-7	NA
CASSESPDSTYNEQFF	TGTGCCAGCAGCGAATCCCCGGACTCAACCTACAATGAGCAGTTCTTC	TRBV11-2	16	NA	TRBJ2-1	NA
CASSIGTASTDTQYF	TGTGCCAGTAGTATCGGGACAGCAAGCACAGATACGCAGTATTTT	TRBV19	15	TRBD1	TRBJ2-3	NA
CASRGFGDTQYF	TGTGCCAGCCGGGGGTTCGGGGATACGCAGTATTTT	TRBV6-5	12	NA	TRBJ2-3	NA
CASSQEGGLPLREQYF	TGTGCCAGCAGCCAAGAAGGGGGTCTCCCATTGAGGGAGCAGTACTTC	TRBV3-1/TRBV3-2	16	NA	TRBJ2-7	NA
CASSHRPRERGALHNYGYTF	TGCGCCAGCAGTCACCGACCACGGGAGAGGGGAGCCCTACATAACTATGGCTACACCTTC	TRBV10-1	20	NA	TRBJ1-2	NA
CATSGRLAKSTDTQYF	TGTGCCACCAGCGGACGACTAGCGAAAAGCACAGATACGCAGTATTTT	TRBV15	16	TRBD2	TRBJ2-3	NA
CASSSPGHNTGELFF	TGTGCCAGCAGCTCGCCCGGACACAACACCGGGGAGCTGTTTTTT	TRBV7-8	15	NA	TRBJ2-2	NA
CATKKHENTEAFF	TGCGCCACAAAGAAACACGAGAACACTGAAGCTTTCTTT	TRBV10-1	13	NA	TRBJ1-1	NA
CASSQGDRDADTIYF	TGCGCCAGCAGCCAAGGGGACAGGGACGCGGACACCATATATTTT	TRBV4-1	15	TRBD1	TRBJ1-3	NA
CASSPGTVYGYTF	TGTGCCAGCAGTCCCGGGACAGTCTATGGCTACACCTTC	TRBV6-5	13	TRBD1	TRBJ1-2	NA
CASSTPGQANYGYTF	TGTGCCAGTAGTACTCCGGGACAGGCTAACTATGGCTACACCTTC	TRBV19	15	TRBD1	TRBJ1-2	NA
CASSLAGTPAHEQYF	TGTGCCAGCAGCCTGGCGGGGACACCAGCTCACGAGCAGTACTTC	TRBV5-6	15	NA	TRBJ2-7	few
CASSLPGQGSRETQYF	TGTGCCAGCAGCCTGCCGGGACAAGGGAGCCGGGAGACCCAGTACTTC	TRBV5-6	16	NA	TRBJ2-5	NA
CASSQDQDRGNEQYF	TGCGCCAGCAGCCAAGATCAAGACAGGGGAAACGAGCAGTACTTC	TRBV4-1	15	TRBD1	TRBJ2-7	NA
CASSFQDNSPLHF	TGTGCCAGTAGTTTTCAGGATAATTCACCCCTCCACTTT	TRBV19	13	NA	TRBJ1-6	NA
CASRRQGSTEAFF	TGTGCCAGCAGGAGACAGGGTAGCACTGAAGCTTTCTTT	TRBV6-5	13	TRBD1	TRBJ1-1	NA
CASSQQRGGRETQYF	TGTGCCAGCAGCCAACAGCGGGGGGGCCGGGAGACCCAGTACTTC	TRBV14	15	TRBD2	TRBJ2-5	NA
CASSQGTGGAVNQPQHF	TGCGCCAGCAGCCAAGGAACGGGGGGGGCCGTCAATCAGCCCCAGCATTTT	TRBV4-1	17	NA	TRBJ1-5	NA
CSVDRTGAEAFF	TGCAGCGTTGACCGGACAGGGGCGGAAGCTTTCTTT	TRBV29-1	12	TRBD1	TRBJ1-1	NA
CASLEPGLYNSPLHF	TGTGCCAGCCTCGAACCGGGACTGTATAATTCACCCCTCCACTTT	TRBV6-5	15	NA	TRBJ1-6	NA
CASSFQTSGTYEQYF	TGTGCCAGCAGCTTTCAGACTAGCGGGACCTACGAGCAGTACTTC	TRBV11-2	15	TRBD2	TRBJ2-7	NA
CASSSSGGWETQYF	TGTGCCAGCAGTTCTAGCGGGGGGTGGGAGACCCAGTACTTC	TRBV2	14	TRBD2	TRBJ2-5	NA
CASSYRPGGTEAFF	TGTGCCAGCAGTTACCGACCAGGGGGCACTGAAGCTTTCTTT	TRBV6-5	14	TRBD1	TRBJ1-1	NA
CSVGTATLYGYTF	TGCAGCGTTGGTACAGCCACCCTCTATGGCTACACCTTC	TRBV29-1	13	NA	TRBJ1-2	NA
CASSLDLAGGETQYF	TGTGCCAGCAGCTTAGACCTAGCGGGAGGAGAGACCCAGTACTTC	TRBV7-9	15	TRBD2	TRBJ2-5	NA
CASSPLTGGASYEQYF	TGTGCCAGCTCACCACTTACCGGCGGCGCCTCCTACGAGCAGTACTTC	TRBV18	16	NA	TRBJ2-7	NA
CASSLGLAGVEETQYF	TGTGCCAGCAGCTTAGGACTAGCGGGAGTGGAGGAGACCCAGTACTTC	TRBV5-5	16	TRBD2	TRBJ2-5	NA
CASSFDRGRTDTQYF	TGTGCCAGCAGCTTTGACAGGGGACGCACAGATACGCAGTATTTT	TRBV5-4	15	TRBD1	TRBJ2-3	NA
CASSIVVQGAMIAEAFF	TGTGCCAGTAGTATAGTGGTGCAGGGGGCGATGATCGCTGAAGCTTTCTTT	TRBV19	17	TRBD1	TRBJ1-1	once
CASSRPAGDDEQYF	TGTGCCAGCAGCCGCCCAGCAGGGGACGACGAGCAGTACTTC	TRBV5-4	14	NA	TRBJ2-7	NA
CATTPGQGVSYEQYF	TGTGCCACCACGCCGGGACAGGGGGTTTCCTACGAGCAGTACTTC	TRBV19	15	TRBD1	TRBJ2-7	NA
CASSTGTGVFYGYTF	TGTGCCAGTAGTACCGGGACAGGGGTTTTCTATGGCTACACCTTC	TRBV19	15	TRBD1	TRBJ1-2	NA
CATSRVSGNTEAFF	TGTGCCACCAGCAGAGTCTCAGGGAACACTGAAGCTTTCTTT	TRBV15	14	NA	TRBJ1-1	NA
CASSPGGAYGYTF	TGTGCCAGCAGCCCCGGGGGGGCCTATGGCTACACCTTC	TRBV5-8	13	NA	TRBJ1-2	few
CASSVGTYEQYF	TGCGCCAGCAGTGTCGGTACCTACGAGCAGTACTTC	TRBV10-2	12	NA	TRBJ2-7	NA
CASSPWPGSSYNEQFF	TGTGCCAGCAGCCCTTGGCCCGGGAGCTCCTACAATGAGCAGTTCTTC	TRBV7-2	16	NA	TRBJ2-1	NA
CASSELGADTQYF	TGCGCCAGCAGTGAGCTAGGTGCAGATACGCAGTATTTT	TRBV10-1	13	NA	TRBJ2-3	NA
CATQNRGLYNEQFF	TGTGCCACGCAGAACAGGGGGCTCTACAATGAGCAGTTCTTC	TRBV19	14	TRBD1	TRBJ2-1	NA
CASEDISSNSPLHF	TGTGCCAGCGAGGACATTTCGTCAAATTCACCCCTCCACTTT	TRBV6-6	14	NA	TRBJ1-6	once